A single sample is the source of the 23 T cell receptor beta chains below, sequenced in a study of cytomegalovirus exposure and HLA in healthy donors. Primers for the PCR totalled 60 Vbeta and 13 Jbeta. Sequencing was performed with immunoSEQ multiplex PCR; in TCRdb, only in-frame clones are kept and a portion is missing. The sample has about 120,000 clones; more than 70% are singletons. Sequencing was performed on PBMCs. Source of these receptors: a woman in her sixties in good health and CMV-seropositive.

The chain links TRBV30 to TRBJ1-2, with 7 bases aligning to TRBD1. CDR3 size: 13 residues. Germline CDR1 GTSNPN, CDR2 SVGIG (reference sequence). The J segment lost 2 bases and the V segment lost 7 bases, leaving 7 bases of the junction unmatched. The CDR3 region is CAYYQGGNYGYTF. The CDR3 coding sequence is TGTGCCTACTACCAGGGGGGAAACTATGGCTACACCTTC.

This clone was counted only a few times. Here the CDR3 reads CASSVGLGAGGYTF. As DNA, the CDR3 is TGTGCCAGCAGTGTAGGGCTGGGGGCGGGCGGCTACACCTTC. The chain has TRBV2 and TRBJ1-2; weak D call: TRBD1 (6 bases). With 4 bases removed from V and 8 bases from J, the gap between germline ends came to 17 bases. Per germline, CDR1 SNHLY and CDR2 FYNNEI. This CDR3 spans 14 amino acids.

In regard to this clone: The same CDR3 also results from other DNA sequences found in this sample. The chain has TRBV7-6 and TRBJ2-7, with 10 bases that match TRBD2. The CDR3 runs 15 residues. CDR1 and CDR2 from the germline V gene are SGHVS and FNYEAQ. V shed 2 bases and J 0 bases; nucleotides not matched to a gene: 1. CDR3 DNA: TGTGCCAGCAGCTTAAGCGGGAGGGACTCCTACGAGCAGTACTTC. Translating it yields CASSLSGRDSYEQYF.

The gene calls are TRBV7-2 and TRBJ1-5, with unresolved D. Germline V CDR1 and CDR2: SGHTA, FQGNSA. This CDR3 is 15 amino acids long. Trimming removed 1 base at V and 1 base at J, with 8 bases between. The CDR3: CASSLGSSSNQPQHF. In DNA form, the CDR3 reads TGTGCCAGCAGCTTAGGTAGCTCGAGCAATCAGCCCCAGCATTTT.

This chain links TRBV15 with TRBJ2-1; a weak D match, TRBD2 (6 bases). There are 15 residues in the CDR3. Germline-derived CDR1 and CDR2 are LNHNV and YYDKDF (reference sequence). Trimming stripped 1 base from V and 3 bases from J, with 10 bases between. The CDR3 region is CATSRAGDGYNEQFF. CDR3 coding DNA: TGTGCCACCAGCAGAGCGGGAGATGGCTACAATGAGCAGTTCTTC.

The chain is built from TRBV7-9 and TRBJ1-6; 7 positions match TRBD1. Per the germline V gene, CDR1 is SEHNR and CDR2 is FQNEAQ (reference sequence). J gave up 6 bases and V 1 base, and 3 bases lay outside the gene matches. CDR3 length equals 15 residues. The DNA of the CDR3 is TGTGCCAGCAGCTTAGAGTCAGGGGGTAATTCACCCCTCCACTTT. It translates to CASSLESGGNSPLHF.

The chain carries TRBV7-9 and TRBJ2-1; D is ambiguous. Germline V gene lookup returns CDR1 SEHNR and CDR2 FQNEAQ (reference sequence). This CDR3 comprises 15 residues. Trimming took off 5 bases at V and 0 bases at J, with 11 bases between the two ends. The CDR3 loop is CASSPASPSYNEQFF. DNA of the CDR3: TGTGCCAGCAGCCCCGCTAGTCCCTCCTACAATGAGCAGTTCTTC.

This chain uses TRBV28 with TRBJ2-3; D uncertain. The CDR3 length is 17 residues. Germline V lookup: CDR1 MDHEN, CDR2 SYDVKM. The V end lost 3 bases, the J end lost 1 base, and 17 bases lay between the germline ends. The DNA for the CDR3 is TGTGCCAGCAGTTTTACTACGGCAGCAATGCGCACAGATACGCAGTATTTT. This sequence encodes CASSFTTAAMRTDTQYF. The whole variable domain, filled in from reference TRBV28 and TRBJ2-3, reads DVKVTQSSRYLVKRTGEKVFLECVQDMDHENMFWYRQDPGLGLRLIYFSYDVKMKEKGDIPEGYSVSREKKERFSLILESASTNQTSMYLCASSFTTAAMRTDTQYFGPGTRLTVL.

As regards this clone: A junction end diverges from the germline sequence, so it may reflect a read error. The rearrangement uses TRBV6-1 and TRBJ1-1; the D gene is possibly TRBD1 (5 bases). The CDR3 spans 13 residues. Germline CDR1 is MNHNS and CDR2 is SASEGT. CDR3 bases: TGTGCCAGCAGGGAAGGGGCGAACACTGAAGCTTTCTTT. Its protein product is CASREGANTEAFF.

The chain couples TRBV20-1 to TRBJ1-2; no clear D gene. There are 11 residues in the CDR3. Germline V gives CDR1 DFQATT, CDR2 SNEGSKA (reference sequence). The ends were cut back, 6 bases at V and 0 bases at J, with 5 bases in the middle. The CDR3 loop is CSANSNYGYTF. The CDR3, as DNA: TGCAGTGCCAATTCTAACTATGGCTACACCTTC.

The rearrangement joins TRBV6-6 to TRBJ2-5; D is possibly TRBD2 (5 bases). This CDR3 is built from 14 residues. V was trimmed by 2 bases and J by 5 bases, leaving 12 bases between them. Per the germline V gene, CDR1 is MNHNY and CDR2 is SVGAGI (reference sequence). CDR3 bases: TGTGCCAGCAGTTACGTTTTGGGAGAGGAGACCCAGTACTTC. Translation gives CASSYVLGEETQYF.

This clone was counted a single time. The chain is built from TRBV4-2 and TRBJ2-7, with D maybe TRBD1 (6 bases). The CDR3 runs 18 residues. V was pared by 1 base and J by 0 bases, with 19 bases between. Germline V CDR1 and CDR2: LGHNA, YNFKEQ. CDR3 nucleotides: TGTGCCAGCAGCCAAGCATCGGACAGTTCCACTAGCTCCTACGAGCAGTACTTC. Residues: CASSQASDSSTSSYEQYF.

The rearrangement uses TRBV9 and TRBJ1-1; 8 bases map to TRBD1. Germline CDR1 reads SGDLS; CDR2 reads YYNGEE. V shed 0 bases, J shed 0 bases, and the junction held 4 bases outside the gene matches. The CDR3 contains 16 residues. The CDR3 DNA is TGTGCCAGCAGCGTAGCAGGGGGCCAAATGAACACTGAAGCTTTCTTT. This translates into CASSVAGGQMNTEAFF.

This chain uses TRBV5-1 with TRBJ1-1; 7 nucleotides align to TRBD1. The CDR3 is 14 residues long. The junction had 9 bases not matched to a gene; V was cut back by 5 bases and J by 5 bases. Germline CDR1 reads SGHRS; CDR2 reads YFSETQ. This chain's CDR3 is CASSSTGFRTEAFF. In DNA form, the CDR3 reads TGCGCCAGCAGTTCGACAGGGTTTAGGACTGAAGCTTTCTTT.

The rearrangement links TRBV6-1 to TRBJ1-4; 7 positions agree with TRBD1. Germline assignment: CDR1 MNHNS and CDR2 SASEGT. After removal of 5 bases from V and 7 bases from J, the junction contained 7 bases not matched to a gene. The length of the CDR3 is 14 residues. CDR3 residues: CASSLRQGGEKLFF. Written as DNA, the CDR3 is TGTGCCAGCAGTCTCCGACAGGGAGGTGAAAAACTGTTTTTT.

This clone was recorded only once. The J gene is TRBJ2-2, the V gene TRBV2; D perhaps matches TRBD2 (7 bases). Germline CDR1 reads SNHLY; CDR2 reads FYNNEI. The ends were cut back, 5 bases at V and 12 bases at J, with 22 bases in the middle. This CDR3 contains 15 residues. Written as DNA, the CDR3 is TGTGCCAGCAGTTACGGGGCGGGGGCGGGGCGGAAGCTGTTTTTT. Protein sequence: CASSYGAGAGRKLFF.

J is TRBJ2-1 and V is TRBV28; 9 nucleotides match TRBD1. V dropped 4 bases and J dropped 8; count of bases not matched to a gene: 12. The CDR3 runs to 16 residues. Germline lookup yields CDR1 MDHEN and CDR2 SYDVKM. As DNA, the CDR3 is TGTGCCAGCAGTTGGTTTGGGACAGGGAATGGCGATGAGCAGTTCTTC. Amino acids: CASSWFGTGNGDEQFF.

The table lists this clone with a few counts. DNA for the CDR3: TGCGCCAGCAGCTTGGAAGTCTCCGGCGGGGAGCTGTTTTTT. It is translated as CASSLEVSGGELFF. The chain uses TRBV5-1 and TRBJ2-2; unclear D gene. Deletions cut 0 bases from V and 7 bases from J, with 10 bases between. Germline CDR1 SGHRS, CDR2 YFSETQ. The CDR3 extends over 14 amino acids. The variable domain in full, completed from reference TRBV5-1 and TRBJ2-2, reads KAGVTQTPRYLIKTRGQQVTLSCSPISGHRSVSWYQQTPGQGLQFLFEYFSETQRNKGNFPGRFSGRQFSNSRSEMNVSTLELGDSALYLCASSLEVSGGELFFGEGSRLTVL.

The CDR3 sequence is CASSLALVAGYEQYF. The CDR3 DNA sequence: TGCGCCAGCAGCTTGGCGTTGGTAGCGGGCTACGAGCAGTACTTC. The chain recombines TRBV5-1 with TRBJ2-7, with 7 bases aligning to TRBD2. Trimming at V came to 0 bases and at J to 3 bases, leaving 6 bases not matched to a gene. Germline CDR1 reads SGHRS; CDR2 reads YFSETQ. This CDR3 region has 15 residues.

This chain uses TRBV5-1 with TRBJ2-3, with D hard to call. Germline CDR1 reads SGHRS; CDR2 reads YFSETQ. V was cut by 0 bases and J by 2 bases, with 13 bases left in between. This CDR3 comprises 16 residues. The CDR3 loop is CASSLAVDSNTDTQYF. The CDR3 DNA follows: TGCGCCAGCAGCTTGGCCGTAGACTCTAACACAGATACGCAGTATTTT.

The chain has TRBV5-1 and TRBJ2-1; the match to TRBD2 covers 9 bases. Germline values: CDR1 SGHRS, CDR2 YFSETQ. Trimming at V came to 1 base and at J to 4 bases, leaving 6 bases not matched to a gene. This CDR3 has 16 amino acids. The CDR3 sequence: CASSLFAGGGYNEQFF. The CDR3 DNA follows: TGCGCCAGCAGCTTGTTCGCGGGAGGGGGGTACAATGAGCAGTTCTTC.

The chain couples TRBV5-1 to TRBJ1-1; TRBD1 matches at 8 bases. CDR3 length: 14 residues. Germline CDR1 SGHRS, CDR2 YFSETQ. The V and J ends lost 6 bases and 1 base, in that order; junction bases with no gene match: 5. For the CDR3, the DNA is TGCGCCAGCAAGTGGGGGACAGGGAACACTGAAGCTTTCTTT. Translation gives CASKWGTGNTEAFF.

The chain carries TRBV7-9 and TRBJ2-3; the match to TRBD1 covers 8 bases. The V and J ends lost 5 bases and 5 bases, in that order; junction bases with no gene match: 9. CDR3 size: 15 residues. Germline V lookup: CDR1 SEHNR, CDR2 FQNEAQ (reference sequence). CDR3 in amino acids: CASSLGTGEGDTQYF. CDR3 in DNA: TGTGCCAGCAGCCTTGGGACAGGTGAGGGAGATACGCAGTATTTT.